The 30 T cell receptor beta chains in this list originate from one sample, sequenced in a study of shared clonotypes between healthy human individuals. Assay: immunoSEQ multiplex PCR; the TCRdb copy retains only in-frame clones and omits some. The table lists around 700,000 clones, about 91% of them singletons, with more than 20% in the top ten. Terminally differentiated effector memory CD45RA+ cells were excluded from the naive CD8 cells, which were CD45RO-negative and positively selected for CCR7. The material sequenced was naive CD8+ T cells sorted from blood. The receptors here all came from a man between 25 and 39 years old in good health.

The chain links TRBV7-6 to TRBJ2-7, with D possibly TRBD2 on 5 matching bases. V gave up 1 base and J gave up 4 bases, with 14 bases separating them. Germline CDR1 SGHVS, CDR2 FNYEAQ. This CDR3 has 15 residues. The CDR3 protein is CASSLVVGAEYEQYF. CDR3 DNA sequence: TGTGCCAGCAGCTTAGTCGTGGGAGCGGAATACGAGCAGTACTTC.

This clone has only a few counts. CDR3 residues: CAISPIGQGDQPQHF. CDR3 DNA: TGTGCCATCAGTCCCATAGGGCAGGGGGATCAGCCCCAGCATTTT. The genes are TRBV10-3 and TRBJ1-5; 7 bases are shared with TRBD1. The CDR3 is 15 residues long. V dropped 5 bases and J dropped 5; count of bases not matched to a gene: 9. Germline V gene data show CDR1 as ENHRY and CDR2 as SYGVKD.

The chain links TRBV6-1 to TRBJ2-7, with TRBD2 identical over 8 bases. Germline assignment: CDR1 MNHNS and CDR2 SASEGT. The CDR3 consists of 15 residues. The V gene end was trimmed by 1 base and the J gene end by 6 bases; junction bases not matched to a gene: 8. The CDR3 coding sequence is TGTGCCAGCAGTGAAGAGGGACTAGTGCCTCTCGAGCAGTACTTC. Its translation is CASSEEGLVPLEQYF.

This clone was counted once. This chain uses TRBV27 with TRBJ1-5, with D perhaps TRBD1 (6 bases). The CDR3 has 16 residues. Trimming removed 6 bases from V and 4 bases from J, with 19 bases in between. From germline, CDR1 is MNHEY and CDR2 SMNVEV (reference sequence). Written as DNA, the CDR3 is TGTGCCAGCAGCCCCATTACAGGGCTTGGGAATCAGCCCCAGCATTTT. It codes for CASSPITGLGNQPQHF.

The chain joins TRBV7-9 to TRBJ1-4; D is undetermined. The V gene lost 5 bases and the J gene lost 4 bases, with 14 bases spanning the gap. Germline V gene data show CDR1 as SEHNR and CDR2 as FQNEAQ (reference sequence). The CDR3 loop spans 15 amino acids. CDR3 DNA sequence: TGTGCCAGCAGCGAGAGTATCGGGTATAATGAAAAACTGTTTTTT. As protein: CASSESIGYNEKLFF.

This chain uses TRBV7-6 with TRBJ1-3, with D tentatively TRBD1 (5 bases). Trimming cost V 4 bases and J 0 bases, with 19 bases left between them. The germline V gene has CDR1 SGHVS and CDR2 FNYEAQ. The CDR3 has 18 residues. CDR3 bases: TGTGCCAGCAGCTCCCCTCTTCTCCAGACAGCCTCTGGAAACACCATATATTTT. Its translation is CASSSPLLQTASGNTIYF.

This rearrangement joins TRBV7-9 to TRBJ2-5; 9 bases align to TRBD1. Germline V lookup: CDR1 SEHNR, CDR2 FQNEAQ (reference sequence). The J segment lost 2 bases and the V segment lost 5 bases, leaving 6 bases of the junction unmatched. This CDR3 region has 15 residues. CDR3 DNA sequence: TGTGCCAGCAGCGGGGACAGGGTGGGTCAAGAGACCCAGTACTTC. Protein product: CASSGDRVGQETQYF.

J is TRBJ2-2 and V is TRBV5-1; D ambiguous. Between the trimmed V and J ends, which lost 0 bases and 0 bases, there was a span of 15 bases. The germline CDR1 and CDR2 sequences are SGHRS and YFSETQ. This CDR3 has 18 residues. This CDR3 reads CASSLGHVGASNTGELFF. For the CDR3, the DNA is TGCGCCAGCAGCTTGGGTCATGTCGGAGCTTCGAACACCGGGGAGCTGTTTTTT.

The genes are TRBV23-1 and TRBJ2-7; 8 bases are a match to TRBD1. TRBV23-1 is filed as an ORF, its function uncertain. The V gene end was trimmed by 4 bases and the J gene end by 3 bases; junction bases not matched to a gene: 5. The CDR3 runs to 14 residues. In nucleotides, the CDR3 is TGCGCCAGCAGTCCGACAGGGGATCGCTACGAGCAGTACTTC. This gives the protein CASSPTGDRYEQYF.

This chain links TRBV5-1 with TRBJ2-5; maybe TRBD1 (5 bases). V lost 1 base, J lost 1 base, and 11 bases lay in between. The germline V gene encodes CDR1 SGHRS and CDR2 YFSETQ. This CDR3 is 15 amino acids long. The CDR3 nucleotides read TGCGCCAGCAGCTTGTCTGGGGCCCTCCAAGAGACCCAGTACTTC. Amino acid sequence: CASSLSGALQETQYF.

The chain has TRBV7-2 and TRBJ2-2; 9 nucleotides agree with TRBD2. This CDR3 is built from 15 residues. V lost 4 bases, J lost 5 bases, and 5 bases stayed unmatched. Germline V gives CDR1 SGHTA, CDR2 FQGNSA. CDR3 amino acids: CASSSSGIRTGELFF. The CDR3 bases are TGTGCCAGCAGCTCTAGCGGGATACGTACCGGGGAGCTGTTTTTT.

The CDR3 DNA reads TGTGCCAGCAGCTCCCGGGGAGTAATGGACAGGACGAATGAAGCTTTCTTT. This translates into CASSSRGVMDRTNEAFF. V usage is TRBV11-2 and J usage is TRBJ1-1, with TRBD1 matching over 7 bases. Germline V gene lookup returns CDR1 SGHAT and CDR2 FQNNGV. The CDR3 runs to 17 residues. After removal of 4 bases from V and 7 bases from J, the junction contained 18 bases not matched to a gene.

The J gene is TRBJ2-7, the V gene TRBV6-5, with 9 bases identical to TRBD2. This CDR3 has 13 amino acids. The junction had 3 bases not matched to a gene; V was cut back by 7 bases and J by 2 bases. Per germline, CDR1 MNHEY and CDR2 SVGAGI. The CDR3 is CASMTSGAYEQYF. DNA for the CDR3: TGTGCCAGCATGACTAGCGGAGCCTACGAGCAGTACTTC.

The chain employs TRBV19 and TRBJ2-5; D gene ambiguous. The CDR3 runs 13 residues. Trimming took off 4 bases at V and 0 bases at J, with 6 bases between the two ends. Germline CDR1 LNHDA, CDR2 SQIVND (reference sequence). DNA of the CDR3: TGTGCCAGTAGTAAACAGAACCAAGAGACCCAGTACTTC. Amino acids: CASSKQNQETQYF.

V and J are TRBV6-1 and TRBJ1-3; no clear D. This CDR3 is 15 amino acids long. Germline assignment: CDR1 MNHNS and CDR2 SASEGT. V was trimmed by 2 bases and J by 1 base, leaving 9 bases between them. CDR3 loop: CASSELWESGNTIYF. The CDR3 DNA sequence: TGTGCCAGCAGTGAATTGTGGGAATCTGGAAACACCATATATTTT.

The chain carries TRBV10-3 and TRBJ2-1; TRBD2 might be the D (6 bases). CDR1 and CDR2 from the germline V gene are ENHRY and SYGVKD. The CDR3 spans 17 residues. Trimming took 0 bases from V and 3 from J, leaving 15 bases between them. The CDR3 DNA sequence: TGTGCCATCAGTGAGTCTGTAGGGGAGGCATACTACAATGAGCAGTTCTTC. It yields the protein CAISESVGEAYYNEQFF.

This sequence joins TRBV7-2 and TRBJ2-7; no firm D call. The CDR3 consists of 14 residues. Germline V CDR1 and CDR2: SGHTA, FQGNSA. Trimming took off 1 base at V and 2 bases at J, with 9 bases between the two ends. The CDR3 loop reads CASSLDSVPYEQYF. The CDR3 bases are TGTGCCAGCAGCTTAGATAGTGTCCCCTACGAGCAGTACTTC.

The CDR3 coding sequence is TGTGCCAGCAGCCCCGGGAGGGGAGAGACTGAAGCTTTCTTT. Amino acids: CASSPGRGETEAFF. V usage is TRBV7-9 and J usage is TRBJ1-1; TRBD1 might be the D (5 bases). Germline CDR1 and CDR2: SEHNR and FQNEAQ (reference sequence). The ends were cut back, 5 bases at V and 5 bases at J, with 15 bases in the middle. The CDR3 length is 14 residues.

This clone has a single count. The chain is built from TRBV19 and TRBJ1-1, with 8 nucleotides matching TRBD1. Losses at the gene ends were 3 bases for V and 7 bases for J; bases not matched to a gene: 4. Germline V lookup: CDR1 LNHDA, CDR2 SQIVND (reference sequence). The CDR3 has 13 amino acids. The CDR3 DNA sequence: TGTGCCAGTAGTATGTATGGACAGGGTGAAGCTTTCTTT. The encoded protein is CASSMYGQGEAFF.

The CDR3 protein is CAISEGTSAMDGYTF. Here the CDR3 DNA reads TGTGCCATCAGTGAGGGGACCTCGGCTATGGATGGCTACACCTTC. The chain is built from TRBV10-3 and TRBJ1-2; TRBD1 is a possible D gene (5 bases). The V gene lost 2 bases and the J gene lost 6 bases, with 16 bases spanning the gap. Germline values: CDR1 ENHRY, CDR2 SYGVKD. The CDR3 has 15 amino acids.

The CDR3 is CASSQIAGDGDEQYF. CDR3 nucleotide sequence: TGCGCCAGCAGCCAAATAGCGGGAGATGGTGACGAGCAGTACTTC. The chain recombines TRBV4-1 with TRBJ2-7, with 9 bases identical to TRBD2. Germline V lookup: CDR1 MGHRA, CDR2 YSYEKL. After removal of 2 bases from V and 5 bases from J, the junction contained 7 bases not matched to a gene. The length of the CDR3 is 15 residues.

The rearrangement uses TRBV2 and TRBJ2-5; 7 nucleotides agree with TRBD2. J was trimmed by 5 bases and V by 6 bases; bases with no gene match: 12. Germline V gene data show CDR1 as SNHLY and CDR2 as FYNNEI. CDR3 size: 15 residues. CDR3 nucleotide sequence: TGTGCCAGCAGAGAAACTAGCGCCCTAAGGGAGACCCAGTACTTC. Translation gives CASRETSALRETQYF.

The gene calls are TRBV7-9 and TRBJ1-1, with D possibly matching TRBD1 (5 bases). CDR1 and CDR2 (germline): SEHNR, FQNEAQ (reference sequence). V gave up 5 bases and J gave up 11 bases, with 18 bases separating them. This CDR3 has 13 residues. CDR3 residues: CASSQADSLGAFF. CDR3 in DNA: TGTGCCAGCAGCCAAGCCGACAGTTTAGGGGCTTTCTTT.

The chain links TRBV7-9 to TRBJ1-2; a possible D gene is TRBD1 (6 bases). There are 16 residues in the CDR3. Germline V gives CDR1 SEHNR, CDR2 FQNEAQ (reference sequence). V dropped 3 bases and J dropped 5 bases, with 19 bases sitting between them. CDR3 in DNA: TGTGCCAGCAGCTTGGCTCGGGGGGGCATAGCGTATGGCTACACCTTC. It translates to CASSLARGGIAYGYTF.

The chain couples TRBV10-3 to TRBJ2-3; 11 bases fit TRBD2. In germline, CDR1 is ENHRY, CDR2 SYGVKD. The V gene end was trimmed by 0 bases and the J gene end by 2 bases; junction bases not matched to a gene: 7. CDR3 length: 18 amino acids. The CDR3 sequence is CAISESLGSGRDTDTQYF. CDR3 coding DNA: TGTGCCATCAGTGAGTCCTTAGGTAGCGGGAGGGACACAGATACGCAGTATTTT.

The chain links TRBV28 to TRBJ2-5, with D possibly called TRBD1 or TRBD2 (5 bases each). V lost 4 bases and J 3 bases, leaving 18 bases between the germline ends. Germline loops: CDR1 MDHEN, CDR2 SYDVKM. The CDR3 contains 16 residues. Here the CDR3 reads CASSSLKTRDEETQYF. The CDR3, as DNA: TGTGCCAGCAGTTCCCTTAAGACCCGGGACGAAGAGACCCAGTACTTC.

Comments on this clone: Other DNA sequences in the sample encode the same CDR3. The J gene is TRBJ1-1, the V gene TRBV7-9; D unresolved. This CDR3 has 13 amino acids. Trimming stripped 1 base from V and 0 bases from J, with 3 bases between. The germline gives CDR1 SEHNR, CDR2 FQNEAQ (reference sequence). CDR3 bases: TGTGCCAGCAGCTTAGTGGTGAACACTGAAGCTTTCTTT. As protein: CASSLVVNTEAFF.

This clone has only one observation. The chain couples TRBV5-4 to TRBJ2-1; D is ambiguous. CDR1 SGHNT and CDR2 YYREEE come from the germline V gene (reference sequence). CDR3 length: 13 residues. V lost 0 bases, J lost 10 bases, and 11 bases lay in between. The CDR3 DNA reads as TGTGCCAGCAGCTTGGAAAGGGTCATAGAGCAGTTCTTC. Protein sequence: CASSLERVIEQFF.

The CDR3 DNA reads TGTGCCAGCAGCCGTGGACGTCCGGGGTACAATGAGCAGTTCTTC. This codes for CASSRGRPGYNEQFF. The chain recombines TRBV7-9 with TRBJ2-1, with TRBD2 as a possible D gene (5 bases). This CDR3 region has 15 residues. Trimming pared 5 bases from V and 4 bases from J, leaving 15 bases between. CDR1 and CDR2 (germline): SEHNR, FQNEAQ (reference sequence).

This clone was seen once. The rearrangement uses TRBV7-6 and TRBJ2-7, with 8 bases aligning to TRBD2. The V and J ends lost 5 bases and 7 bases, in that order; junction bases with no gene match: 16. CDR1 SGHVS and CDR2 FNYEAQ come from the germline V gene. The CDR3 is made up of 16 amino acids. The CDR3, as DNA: TGTGCCAGCAGCCGCGGCCCGGGACTAGTTTTGGGTGAGCAGTACTTC. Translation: CASSRGPGLVLGEQYF.